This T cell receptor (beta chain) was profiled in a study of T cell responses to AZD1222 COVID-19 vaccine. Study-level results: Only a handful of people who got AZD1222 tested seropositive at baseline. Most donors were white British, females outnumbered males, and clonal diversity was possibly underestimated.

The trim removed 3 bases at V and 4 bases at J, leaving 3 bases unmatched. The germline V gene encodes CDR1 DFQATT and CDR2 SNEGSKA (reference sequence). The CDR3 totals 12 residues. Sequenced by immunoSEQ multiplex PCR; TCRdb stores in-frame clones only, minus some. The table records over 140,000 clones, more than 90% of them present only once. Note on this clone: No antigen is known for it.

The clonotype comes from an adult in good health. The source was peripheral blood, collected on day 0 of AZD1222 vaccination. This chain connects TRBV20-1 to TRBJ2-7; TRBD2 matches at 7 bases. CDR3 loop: CSASAGVYEQYF. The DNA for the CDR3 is TGCAGTGCTAGTGCGGGGGTTTACGAGCAGTACTTC.